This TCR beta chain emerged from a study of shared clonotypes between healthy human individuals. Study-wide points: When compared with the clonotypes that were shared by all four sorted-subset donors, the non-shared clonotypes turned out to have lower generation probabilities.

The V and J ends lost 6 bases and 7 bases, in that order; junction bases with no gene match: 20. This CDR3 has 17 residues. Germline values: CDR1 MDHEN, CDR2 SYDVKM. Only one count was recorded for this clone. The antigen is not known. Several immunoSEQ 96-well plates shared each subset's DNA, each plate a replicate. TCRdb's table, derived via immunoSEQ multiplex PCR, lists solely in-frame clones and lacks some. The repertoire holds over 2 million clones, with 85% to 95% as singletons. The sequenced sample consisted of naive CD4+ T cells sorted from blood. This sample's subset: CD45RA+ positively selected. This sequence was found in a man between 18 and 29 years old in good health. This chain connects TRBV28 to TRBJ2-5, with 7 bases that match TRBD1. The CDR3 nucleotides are TGTGCCAGCAGCTGGGCAAAGATTGTAGGGGGCCGAGGGACCCAGTACTTC. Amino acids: CASSWAKIVGGRGTQYF.